Shown below are 10 T cell receptor beta chains from a single sample sequenced in a study of beta chain features in type 1 diabetes (dated by TCRdb to 2017 to 2018). Broader findings and caveats from the paper: Type 1 diabetes patients showed a moderate but significant shortening of TCRB CDR3 length in all four CD4+ subsets.

Their antigens are not known. The receptor library was made with the immunoSEQ multiplex PCR assay. All of the isolated RNA was reverse transcribed with the High Capacity cDNA Reverse Transcription Kit, so expressed TCRB transcripts were sequenced. TCRdb took this table from immuneACCESS and kept in-frame rearrangements with V and J called. Such tables lack part of the clones; where checked against another copy, unresolved V genes explain under half of the gap, and the rest is unexplained. The sample table contains 300,000 to 350,000 clones; only one count was recorded for around 8.5% of them. Clones ranked in the top ten supply 0.95% to 1.1% of the sample. Sequencing used central memory CD4+ T cells from blood. The receptors here all came from a man aged 25-45 years with type 1 diabetes.

V and J are TRBV19 and TRBJ1-2; 7 bases align to TRBD1. The CDR3 runs to 15 residues. V lost 7 bases to trimming and J lost 2 bases; unmatched junction nucleotides: 10. The germline V gene encodes CDR1 LNHDA and CDR2 SQIVND (reference sequence). In DNA form, the CDR3 reads TGTGCCAGTACCCTCGCACGACAGGGCAACTATGGCTACACCTTC. It specifies CASTLARQGNYGYTF.

The sample holds a few counts of this clone. The rearrangement links TRBV9 to TRBJ2-7, with D perhaps matching TRBD1 (6 bases). The CDR3 consists of 13 residues. Germline assignment: CDR1 SGDLS and CDR2 YYNGEE. Trimming took off 4 bases at V and 6 bases at J, with 14 bases between the two ends. The CDR3 reads CASSPRGWGEQYF. For the CDR3, the DNA is TGTGCCAGCAGCCCGAGGGGGTGGGGCGAGCAGTACTTC.

The sample holds a few counts of this clone. The chain uses TRBV5-1 and TRBJ2-3, with 9 bases that match TRBD1. The CDR3 sequence is 16 residues long. Trimming took 4 bases from V and 4 from J; bases not matched to a gene: 10. Germline CDR1 SGHRS, CDR2 YFSETQ. CDR3 DNA: TGCGCCAGCAGCGGAGCCGGGACAGGGTTTCCAGATACGCAGTATTTT. It is translated as CASSGAGTGFPDTQYF.

This clone has more than one count but fewer than ten. This chain connects TRBV29-1 to TRBJ2-3, with 10 positions matching TRBD2. Germline V gene sequence: CDR1 SQVTM, CDR2 ANQGSEA. CDR3 size: 13 residues. Unmatched junction bases numbered 2, after V lost 7 bases and J lost 1 base. The CDR3 DNA is TGCAGCGCAACTAGCGGGGGCACAGATACGCAGTATTTT. Amino acid sequence: CSATSGGTDTQYF.

The rearrangement links TRBV7-2 to TRBJ1-5; D gene uncertain. The CDR3 is made up of 16 amino acids. Per the germline V gene, CDR1 is SGHTA and CDR2 is FQGNSA. V was clipped by 3 bases and J by 3 bases, with 15 bases between them. CDR3 sequence: CASSFYSSSVNQPQHF. In DNA form, the CDR3 reads TGTGCCAGCAGCTTCTACAGTTCGTCGGTCAATCAGCCCCAGCATTTT.

This clone was counted only a few times. The chain combines TRBV2 with TRBJ2-3; 9 nucleotides line up with TRBD2. With 7 bases clipped from V and 1 base from J, the junction kept 6 bases outside the gene matches. CDR1 is SNHLY, CDR2 FYNNEI, per germline. CDR3 length equals 15 residues. DNA for the CDR3: TGTGCCAGCAAGGTGGCTAGCGGGGGCACAGATACGCAGTATTTT. Translated, it gives CASKVASGGTDTQYF.

V gene TRBV7-2 combines with J gene TRBJ2-2, with a tentative D call TRBD2 (5 bases). CDR1 and CDR2 from the germline V gene are SGHTA and FQGNSA. Trimming left V 4 bases short and J 1 base short, with 13 bases between. This CDR3 comprises 16 residues. Here the CDR3 DNA reads TGTGCCAGCAGCTGGAGCTCACTAGGGAACACCGGGGAGCTGTTTTTT. It yields the protein CASSWSSLGNTGELFF.

This clone was observed a few times. This chain connects TRBV18 to TRBJ2-2; D unclear. This CDR3 has 13 amino acids. Trimming cost V 6 bases and J 4 bases, with 9 bases left between them. Germline V gene data show CDR1 as KGHSH and CDR2 as LQKENI. The CDR3 DNA is TGTGCCAGCTCGCCGGACCGCACCGGGGAGCTGTTTTTT. This encodes CASSPDRTGELFF.

This clone was counted between two and nine times. The V gene is TRBV7-2, the J gene TRBJ2-2, with D perhaps TRBD1 or TRBD2 (6 bases each). The ends were cut back, 2 bases at V and 2 bases at J, with 12 bases in the middle. From germline, CDR1 is SGHTA and CDR2 FQGNSA. This CDR3 is built from 16 residues. The CDR3 sequence: CASSLRRGTNTGELFF. The CDR3, as DNA: TGTGCCAGCAGCTTACGCCGGGGGACAAACACCGGGGAGCTGTTTTTT.

This clone was seen more than once but under ten times. The junction departs from germline at one end; a sequencing error may be responsible. The chain carries TRBV7-7 and TRBJ2-1; D tentatively fits TRBD1 or TRBD2 (5 bases each). The CDR3 runs 14 residues. Germline V gene lookup returns CDR1 SSHAT and CDR2 FNYEAQ (reference sequence). The CDR3 reads CASSRSGTDGEQFF. The CDR3 DNA is TGTGCTAGCAGCCGAAGTGGGACGGACGGTGAGCAGTTCTTC.